These T cell receptor beta chains were read from a single sample in a study of T cells in localized non-small cell lung cancer. The data were produced by immunoSEQ multiplex PCR, yet TCRdb's version contains in-frame clones alone and is incomplete. The table includes about 19,000 clones, about 80% detected once. The material was peripheral blood, obtained before any cancer treatment. Receptors were obtained from a man aged 35-75 years with stage I lung adenocarcinoma. CDR3s leave out the opening cysteine and the closing phenylalanine or tryptophan. Rows may omit the clone size; those that give it use once, few, many or a size class.

clone_size	v_call	j_call	cdr3_aa
.	TRBV30	TRBJ1-2	AWSGEAGANYGYT
.	TRBV28	TRBJ1-6	ASLGGDSPLH
.	TRBV20-1	TRBJ1-2	SASKTYGYT
.	TRBV7-9	TRBJ2-5	ASSSSQETQY
.	TRBV6-5	TRBJ2-2	ASSWERANTGELF
.	TRBV5-4	TRBJ2-3	ASSYEDTQY
.	TRBV7-2	TRBJ2-7	ASSFVPALSYEQY
.	TRBV29-1	TRBJ1-1	SGRTGGTEAF
.	TRBV19	TRBJ2-1	ASRGKGYDYNEQF
once	TRBV28	TRBJ1-5	ASSSQGLDQPQH
.	TRBV11-2	TRBJ2-1	ASSLDLARPNEQF
few	TRBV18	TRBJ1-3	ASSRTSEAGNTIY
.	TRBV28	TRBJ1-1	ASVSLATGGSEDTEAF
.	TRBV6-5	TRBJ1-1	ASSQDRVRTEAF
.	TRBV21-1	TRBJ2-1	ASFEPGDNEQF
.	TRBV10-3	TRBJ1-5	AISESRNSNQPQH
.	TRBV28	TRBJ1-2	ASTTRQGGGYVYGYT
.	TRBV6-5	TRBJ2-1	ASSSLVAGGYNEQF
.	TRBV29-1	TRBJ2-3	SVEEGLGSYTDTQY
.	TRBV28	TRBJ1-5	ASSTYRGPSNQPQH
.	TRBV4-1	TRBJ1-1	ASSQDRTVNTEAF
few	TRBV7-9	TRBJ2-1	ASRSSPNWTSGRI
few	TRBV10-2	TRBJ2-7	ASNPKGTGGVPYEQY
.	TRBV13	TRBJ1-1	ASSSRKGPEAF
.	TRBV7-3	TRBJ2-1	ASSVSGAYNEQF
.	TRBV10-3	TRBJ2-3	AISDPRDRGGDTQY
.	TRBV28	TRBJ2-7	ASSSSSYEQY